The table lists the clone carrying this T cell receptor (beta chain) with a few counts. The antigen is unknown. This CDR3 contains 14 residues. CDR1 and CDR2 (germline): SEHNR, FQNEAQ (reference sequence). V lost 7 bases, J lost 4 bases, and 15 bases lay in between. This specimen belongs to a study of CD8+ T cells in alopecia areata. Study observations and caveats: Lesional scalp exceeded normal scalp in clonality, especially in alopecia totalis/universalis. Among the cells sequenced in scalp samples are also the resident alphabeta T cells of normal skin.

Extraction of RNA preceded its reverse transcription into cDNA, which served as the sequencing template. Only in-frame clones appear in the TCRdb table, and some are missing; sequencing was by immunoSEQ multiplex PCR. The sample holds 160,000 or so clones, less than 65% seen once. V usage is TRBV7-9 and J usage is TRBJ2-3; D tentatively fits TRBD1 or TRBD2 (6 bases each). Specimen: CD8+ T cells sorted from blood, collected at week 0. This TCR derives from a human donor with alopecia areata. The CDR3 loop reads CASTKPGAADTQYF. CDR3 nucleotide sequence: TGTGCCAGCACCAAGCCGGGGGCTGCAGATACGCAGTATTTT.